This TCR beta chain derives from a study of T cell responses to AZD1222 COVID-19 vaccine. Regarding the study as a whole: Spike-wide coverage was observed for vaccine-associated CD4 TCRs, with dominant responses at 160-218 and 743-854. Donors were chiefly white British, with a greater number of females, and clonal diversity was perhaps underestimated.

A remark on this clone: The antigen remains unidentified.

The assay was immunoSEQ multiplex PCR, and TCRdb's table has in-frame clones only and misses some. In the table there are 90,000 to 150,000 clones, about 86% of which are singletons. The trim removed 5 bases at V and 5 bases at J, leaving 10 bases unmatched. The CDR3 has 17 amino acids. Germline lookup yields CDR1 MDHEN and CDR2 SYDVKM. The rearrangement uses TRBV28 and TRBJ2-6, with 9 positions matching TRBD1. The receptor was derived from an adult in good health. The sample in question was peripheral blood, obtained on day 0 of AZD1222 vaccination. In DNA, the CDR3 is TGTGCCAGCAGTAGCACAGGGGGCCCGCCCAGGGCCAACGTCCTGACTTTC. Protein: CASSSTGGPPRANVLTF.